Each of the 2 T cell receptor beta chains below was sequenced from the same sample in a study of post-analysis software for immune sequencing data. Overall study results and limits: When patients were compared with controls, four to six TRBV segments were more frequent, TRBV5-6, TRBV5-1 and TRBV20-1 among them.

Unique molecular identifiers were built into the TCR beta cDNA libraries. TCRdb reprocessed the PCR reads via MiXCR and lists one record per CDR3 protein. The repertoire has some 890,000 distinct CDR3 sequences, approximately 57% of them found once; the top ten carry 4.6%. These receptors have no known antigen. What was sequenced was blood. All receptors derive from a girl under 18 with multiple sclerosis.

The CDR3 is CASRGQGHIQETQYF. DNA of the CDR3: TGTGCCAGCAGGGGACAGGGACACATCCAAGAGACCCAGTACTTC. V and J are TRBV12-3 or TRBV12-4 and TRBJ2-5; TRBD1 matches 9 bases. The V segment lost 6 bases and the J segment 1 base; nucleotides outside the gene matches: 6. The CDR3 has 15 amino acids.

The chain employs TRBV19 and TRBJ1-1; D is unresolved. From germline, CDR1 is LNHDA and CDR2 SQIVND (reference sequence). CDR3 length: 13 amino acids. Written as DNA, the CDR3 is TGTGCGACCTCTCAGGACCCCACAACTGAAGCTTTCTTT. Encoded protein: CATSQDPTTEAFF.